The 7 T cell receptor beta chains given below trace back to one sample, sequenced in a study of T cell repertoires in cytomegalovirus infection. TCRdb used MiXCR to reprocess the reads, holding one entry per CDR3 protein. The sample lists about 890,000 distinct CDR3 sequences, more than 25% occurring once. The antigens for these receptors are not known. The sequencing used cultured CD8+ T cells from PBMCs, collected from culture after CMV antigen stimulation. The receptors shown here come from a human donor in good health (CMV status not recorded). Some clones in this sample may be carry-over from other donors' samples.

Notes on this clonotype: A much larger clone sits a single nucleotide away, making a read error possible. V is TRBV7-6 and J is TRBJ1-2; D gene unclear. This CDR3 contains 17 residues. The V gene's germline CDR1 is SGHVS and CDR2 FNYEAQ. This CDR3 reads CVSSLDVERAPNYGYTF. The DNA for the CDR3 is TGTGTCAGCAGCTTAGATGTTGAGAGGGCGCCTAACTATGGCTACACCTTC.

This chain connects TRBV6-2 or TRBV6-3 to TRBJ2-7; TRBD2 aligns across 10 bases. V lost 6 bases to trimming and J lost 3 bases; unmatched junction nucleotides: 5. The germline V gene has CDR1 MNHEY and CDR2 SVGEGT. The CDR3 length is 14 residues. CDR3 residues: CASSPERGGYEQYF. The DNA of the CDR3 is TGTGCCAGCAGCCCAGAGCGGGGGGGCTACGAGCAGTACTTC.

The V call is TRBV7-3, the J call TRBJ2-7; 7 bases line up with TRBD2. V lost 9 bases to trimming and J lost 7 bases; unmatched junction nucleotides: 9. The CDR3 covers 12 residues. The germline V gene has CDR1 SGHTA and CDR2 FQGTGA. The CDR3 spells CARLCGRGEQYV. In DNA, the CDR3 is TGTGCCAGGCTATGCGGGCGGGGGGAGCAGTACGTC.

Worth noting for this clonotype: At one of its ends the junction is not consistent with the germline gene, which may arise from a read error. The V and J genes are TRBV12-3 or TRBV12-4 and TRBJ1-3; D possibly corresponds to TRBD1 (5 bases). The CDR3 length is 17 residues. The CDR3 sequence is CASNIQPGRTSRNTIYF. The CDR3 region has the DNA TGTGCCAGCAATATACAGCCGGGACGGACCTCTAGAAACACCATATATTTT.

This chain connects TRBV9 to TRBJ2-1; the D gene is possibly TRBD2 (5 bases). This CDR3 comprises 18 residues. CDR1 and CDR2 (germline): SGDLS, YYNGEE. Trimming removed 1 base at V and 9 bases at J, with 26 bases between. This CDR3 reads CASSVLPPGSPVKSEQFF. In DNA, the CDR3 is TGTGCCAGCAGCGTACTGCCACCGGGATCCCCTGTTAAGAGTGAGCAGTTCTTC.

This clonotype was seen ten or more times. CDR3 residues: CASSPGTWGQDLYGYTF. Here the CDR3 DNA reads TGTGCCAGCAGCCCCGGGACCTGGGGACAGGATTTATATGGCTACACCTTC. This chain uses TRBV6-1 with TRBJ1-2, with 8 bases fitting TRBD1. The V gene end was trimmed by 6 bases and the J gene end by 5 bases; junction bases not matched to a gene: 17. Germline V gene lookup returns CDR1 MNHNS and CDR2 SASEGT. The CDR3 runs 17 residues.

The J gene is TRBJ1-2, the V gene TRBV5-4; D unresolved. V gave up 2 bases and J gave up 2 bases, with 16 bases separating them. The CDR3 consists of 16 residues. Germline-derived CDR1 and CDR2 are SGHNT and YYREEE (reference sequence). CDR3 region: CASSLGRASGNYGYTF. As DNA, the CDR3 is TGTGCCAGCAGCTTAGGGAGGGCTTCAGGCAACTATGGCTACACCTTC.